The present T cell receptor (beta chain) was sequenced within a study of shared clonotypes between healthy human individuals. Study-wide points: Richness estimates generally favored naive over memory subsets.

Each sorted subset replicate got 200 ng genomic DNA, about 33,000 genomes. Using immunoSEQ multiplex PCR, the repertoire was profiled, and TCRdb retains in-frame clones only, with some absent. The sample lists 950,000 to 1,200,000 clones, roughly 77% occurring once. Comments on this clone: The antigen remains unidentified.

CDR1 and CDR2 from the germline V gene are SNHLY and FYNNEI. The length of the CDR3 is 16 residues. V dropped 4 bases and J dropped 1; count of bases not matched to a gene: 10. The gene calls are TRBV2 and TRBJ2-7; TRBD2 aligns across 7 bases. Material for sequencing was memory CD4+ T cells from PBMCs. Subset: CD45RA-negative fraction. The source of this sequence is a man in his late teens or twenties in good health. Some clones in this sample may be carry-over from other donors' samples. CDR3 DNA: TGTGCCAGCAGTGGAAGATCCGGGACTAATTCCTACGAGCAGTACTTC. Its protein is CASSGRSGTNSYEQYF.